The source of this T cell receptor beta chain is a study of cytomegalovirus exposure and HLA in healthy donors. Of note for this clone: What it binds is not known.

The PCR was carried out with 60 Vbeta primers and 13 Jbeta primers. Study processing details: Later, 75 million to 100 million unique TCR beta chains were counted in an analysis, and about 12 million of them were shared. TCRdb keeps only in-frame clones here, not all; method: immunoSEQ multiplex PCR. V, J and clone size derive from that table, while D and trimming were established from the DNA sequence. This sample yields 150,000 to 200,000 clones, of which around 63% are seen a single time; around 4.3% belongs to the top ten. The CDR3 totals 14 residues. The V gene's germline CDR1 is LNHDA and CDR2 SQIVND (reference sequence). Trimming cost V 5 bases and J 4 bases, with 12 bases left between them. Findings and caveats of the study: By a later analysis, the bulk of CMV-associated TCR beta chains appeared HLA-restricted.

The chain combines TRBV19 with TRBJ2-1, with D tentatively TRBD2 (5 bases). Sequencing was carried out using PBMCs. The TCR comes from a woman aged 18 to 35 in good health and CMV-seropositive. The CDR3 sequence is CASSLDGKYNEQFF. The CDR3 coding sequence is TGTGCCAGTAGTCTCGACGGGAAGTACAATGAGCAGTTCTTC.